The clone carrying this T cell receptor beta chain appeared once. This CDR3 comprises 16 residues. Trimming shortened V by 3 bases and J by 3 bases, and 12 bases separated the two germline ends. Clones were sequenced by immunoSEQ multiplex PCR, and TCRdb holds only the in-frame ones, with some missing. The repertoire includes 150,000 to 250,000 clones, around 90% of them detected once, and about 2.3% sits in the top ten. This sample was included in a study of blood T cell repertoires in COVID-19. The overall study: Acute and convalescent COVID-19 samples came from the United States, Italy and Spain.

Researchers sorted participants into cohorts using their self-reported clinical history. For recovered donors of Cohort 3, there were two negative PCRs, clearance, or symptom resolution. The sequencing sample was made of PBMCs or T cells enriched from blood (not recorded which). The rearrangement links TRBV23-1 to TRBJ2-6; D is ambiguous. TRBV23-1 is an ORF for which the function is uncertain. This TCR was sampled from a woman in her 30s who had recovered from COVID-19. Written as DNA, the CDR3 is TGCGCCAGCAGTCATAAACCCAGGCTTGGGGCCAACGTCCTGACTTTC. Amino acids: CASSHKPRLGANVLTF.